Listed below are T cell receptor beta chains from one sample, sequenced in a study of response to subunit inactivated influenza vaccine. Using its own MiXCR run on the RT-PCR reads, TCRdb lists one record per CDR3 protein. The data show hundreds of thousands of distinct CDR3 sequences, approximately 17% seen once. This material consisted of PBMCs from blood, taken 4 to 6 days after vaccination. The receptors stem from a man aged 45-65 years who received an inactivated influenza vaccine. CDR3s include the opening cysteine and the closing phenylalanine or tryptophan. D genes are given only for firm matches. Clone size is shown for a subset of rows, as once, few, many or a class of expanded clone.

size	V	D	J	DNA	CDR3
-	TRBV5-1	-	TRBJ2-3	TGCGCCAGCAGCCCCTCGGCGCCAGATACGCAGTATTTT	CASSPSAPDTQYF
few	TRBV7-2	-	TRBJ2-7	TGTGCCAGCAGCTTAACGGCCCTAGGAGGGTTTTTTTACGAGCAGTACTTC	CASSLTALGGFFYEQYF
-	TRBV2	-	TRBJ1-4	TGTGCCAGCACCCCGGACTGGGGACATTCCGAAAAACTGTTTTTT	CASTPDWGHSEKLFF
-	TRBV9	TRBD1	TRBJ2-7	TGTGCCAGCAGCGTAGCCCCAGGGGGTTCATACGAGCAGTACTTC	CASSVAPGGSYEQYF
-	TRBV6-1	-	TRBJ2-2	TGTGCCAGCAGTAAACTCAACCCGAACACCGGGGAGCTGTTTTTT	CASSKLNPNTGELFF
-	TRBV29-1	-	TRBJ2-3	TGCAGCGTTTTACGGCGGGGCACCACAGATACGCAGTATTTT	CSVLRRGTTDTQYF
many	TRBV12-3/TRBV12-4	TRBD1	TRBJ2-4	TGTGCCAGCAGTCAAACCCCGGACAGGGGACGGTACTTC	CASSQTPDRGRYF
few	TRBV12-3/TRBV12-4	-	TRBJ1-3	TGTGCCAGCAGTTCCGGGACATCGCCAAACACCATATATTTT	CASSSGTSPNTIYF
-	TRBV10-3	-	TRBJ2-5	TGTGCCATCAGTGATCCGGCCCTGGAGGGGGAGACCCAGTACTTC	CAISDPALEGETQYF
-	TRBV4-1	-	TRBJ2-1	TGCGCCAGCAGCCAAAGTCCGGGGTTGAGTAATGAGCAGTTCTTC	CASSQSPGLSNEQFF
-	TRBV7-6	TRBD1	TRBJ2-7	TGTGCATCCGGGACAGGGGTTAACGAGCAGTACTTC	CASGTGVNEQYF
few	TRBV6-1	TRBD1	TRBJ1-2	TGTGCCAGCAGCCGACAGGGGGATTACCATGGCTACACCTTC	CASSRQGDYHGYTF
few	TRBV24-1	-	TRBJ2-3	TGTGCCACCGAAAGGGATGGCACAGATACGCAGTATTTT	CATERDGTDTQYF
-	TRBV20-1	TRBD2	TRBJ2-5	TGCAGTGCTAGAAGCGGGGGGTACCAAGAGACCCAGTACTTC	CSARSGGYQETQYF
-	TRBV4-1	-	TRBJ2-7	TGCGCCAGCAGCCAGGGGACCGGGGCCTACTCCTACGAGCAGTACTTC	CASSQGTGAYSYEQYF
-	TRBV12-3/TRBV12-4	TRBD1	TRBJ1-2	TGTGCCAGCAGTTTATTGGGACAGGGGGATGGCTACACCTTC	CASSLLGQGDGYTF
-	TRBV11-2	-	TRBJ2-3	TGTGCCAGCAGCTTAGTGGGTCTAGTCACAGATACGCAGTATTTT	CASSLVGLVTDTQYF
many	TRBV12-3/TRBV12-4	-	TRBJ2-7	TGTGCCAGCAGTGACGCCTACGAGCAGTACTTC	CASSDAYEQYF
-	TRBV29-1	-	TRBJ2-1	TGCAGCGTTCTCCCGGGGTACAATGAGCAGTTCTTC	CSVLPGYNEQFF
-	TRBV5-1	-	TRBJ2-2	TGCGCCAGCAGCTTTAACAGGGCGGCCACCGGGGAGCTGTTTTTT	CASSFNRAATGELFF
-	TRBV27	TRBD2	TRBJ2-7	TGTGCCAGCAGTCCACTAGCGGGGCTTTTCGACGAGCAGTACTTC	CASSPLAGLFDEQYF
few	TRBV4-3	-	TRBJ2-3	TGCGCCAGCAGCCAAGACAGCTACGTAGCGGTTAGCACAGATACGCAGTATTTT	CASSQDSYVAVSTDTQYF
few	TRBV6-6	-	TRBJ2-7	TGTGCCAGCAGTTCAATACAATTGTACGAGCAGTACTTC	CASSSIQLYEQYF
-	TRBV18	-	TRBJ2-1	TGTGCCAGCTCACCACGCGCTAACAATGAGCAGTTCTTC	CASSPRANNEQFF
-	TRBV7-2	-	TRBJ2-2	TGTGCCACCACGGGGCAGGGGTCGGGCACCGGGGAGCTGTTTTTT	CATTGQGSGTGELFF
few	TRBV28	TRBD1	TRBJ1-2	TGTGCCAGCACCCTCCAAACAGGGGACCGGGGCTACACCTTC	CASTLQTGDRGYTF
-	TRBV20-1	-	TRBJ1-2	TGCAGTGCTCGACCGACGAGGGCCGGCTACACCTTC	CSARPTRAGYTF
few	TRBV20-1	-	TRBJ1-1	TGCAGTGCTAGAGATCGGCGGGCGGCGGATTATGAAGCTTTCTTT	CSARDRRAADYEAFF
many	TRBV3-1	-	TRBJ2-5	TGTGCCAGCAGCCCAACGACTAGTCGCCTAGAGACCCAGTACTTC	CASSPTTSRLETQYF
many	TRBV20-1	TRBD1	TRBJ1-6	TGCACCGCGGCCAGGGACAGTGGTTCACCCCTCCACTTT	CTAARDSGSPLHF
-	TRBV20-1	TRBD2	TRBJ2-1	TGCAGTGCTAGAGTATGGACTAGCGGGATCTATGAGCAGTTCTTC	CSARVWTSGIYEQFF
-	TRBV5-5	-	TRBJ1-1	TGTGCCAGCAGCTTGTTTCTAAAAGAAGTGAACACTGAAGCTTTCTTT	CASSLFLKEVNTEAFF
-	TRBV4-3	-	TRBJ2-2	TGCGCCAGCAGCCAAGGTTGGACTCTGAACACCGGGGAGCTGTTTTTT	CASSQGWTLNTGELFF
-	TRBV12-3/TRBV12-4	TRBD2	TRBJ2-7	TGTGCCAGCAGTACCGGGACTAGCGGGGGTTCCCGCTCCTACGAGCAGTACTTC	CASSTGTSGGSRSYEQYF
few	TRBV6-5	-	TRBJ2-5	TGTGCCAGCAGTTACTTCTCGAGGGGGGGCGAGGGAGAGACCCAGTACTTC	CASSYFSRGGEGETQYF
few	TRBV3-1	TRBD1	TRBJ1-2	TGTGCCAGCAGTCATCGACAGGGTTTTGGCTACACCTTC	CASSHRQGFGYTF
-	TRBV6-2/TRBV6-3	TRBD2	TRBJ2-1	TGTGCCAGCAGTTACTATCGACTAGCGGTCAACAATGAGCAGTTCTTC	CASSYYRLAVNNEQFF
-	TRBV2	TRBD1	TRBJ2-7	TGTGCCAGCAGTGGTAAGGAGATGTCTCCCGGGACAGGGGGCTACGAGCAGTACTTC	CASSGKEMSPGTGGYEQYF
-	TRBV10-3	-	TRBJ2-2	TGTGCCATCGGGGACATTAACACCGGGGAGCTGTTTTTT	CAIGDINTGELFF
-	TRBV2	TRBD2	TRBJ2-1	TGTGCCAGCAGTGAAGCGCTTTGGGGACTAGCGGGCTACAATGAGCAGTTCTTC	CASSEALWGLAGYNEQFF
-	TRBV7-2	-	TRBJ2-1	TGTGCCAGCAGCCGACCAGGGAGCGTGTCCTCCTACAATGAGCAGTTCTTC	CASSRPGSVSSYNEQFF
few	TRBV3-1	-	TRBJ2-7	TGTGCCAGCAGCCAAGATTCAGGATGGGGATTCTACGAGCAGTACTTC	CASSQDSGWGFYEQYF
-	TRBV5-1	TRBD2	TRBJ2-5	TGCGCCAGCAGCGCGGGACTAGCGGGAGCCTACCAAGAGACCCAGTACTTC	CASSAGLAGAYQETQYF
few	TRBV20-1	-	TRBJ2-7	TGCAGTGCTAGAATCGACGAGCAGTACTTC	CSARIDEQYF